The sequence of this TCR beta chain was determined in a study of blood T cell repertoires in COVID-19. The V gene lost 1 base and the J gene lost 4 bases, with 11 bases spanning the gap. The CDR3 is 14 amino acids. The germline gives CDR1 SGHRS, CDR2 YFSETQ. Libraries were prepared by immunoSEQ multiplex PCR; TCRdb keeps only in-frame clonotypes and omits some of them. The table lists 90,000 to 150,000 clones, approximately 87% of them singletons. Sequenced: peripheral blood. This chain joins TRBV5-1 and TRBJ1-2; perhaps TRBD1 as D (6 bases). The sequence came from a man between 65 and 85 years old who had recovered from COVID-19. This CDR3 is CASSLLAGAYGYTF. The CDR3 DNA sequence: TGCGCCAGCAGCTTGTTAGCAGGGGCCTATGGCTACACCTTC.